This T cell receptor (beta chain) was identified in a study of T cells in Graves' hyperthyroidism and ophthalmopathy. Regarding this clonotype: The antigen is not known.

Overall study results and limits: In blood, most of the thyroid clonotypes expanded above 0.001 were also present.

V gave up 0 bases and J gave up 11 bases; unmatched junction bases: 7. Germline assignment: CDR1 SGHKS and CDR2 YYEKEE (reference sequence). The CDR3 has 13 residues. Authors of the study amplified TCR beta CDR3 regions from RNA transcripts. First-round RT-PCR with HTBI primers amplified the TCR CDR3 region. One entry per CDR3 protein results from TCRdb running MiXCR on the multiplex PCR reads. This table holds around 490,000 distinct CDR3 sequences, around 20% found once. For the diagnoses, clinical symptoms, serum thyroxine and TRAb, thyroid ultrasound and orbital computed tomography were used. Fresh peripheral blood, under 11 ml, yielded the PBMCs.

The rearrangement uses TRBV5-5 and TRBJ1-1, with TRBD1 identical over 7 bases. What was sequenced was blood. The origin of this receptor is a middle-aged man with Graves' ophthalmopathy. This chain's CDR3 is CASSLDEGAVAFF. CDR3 bases: TGTGCCAGCAGCTTGGACGAGGGGGCGGTTGCTTTCTTT.